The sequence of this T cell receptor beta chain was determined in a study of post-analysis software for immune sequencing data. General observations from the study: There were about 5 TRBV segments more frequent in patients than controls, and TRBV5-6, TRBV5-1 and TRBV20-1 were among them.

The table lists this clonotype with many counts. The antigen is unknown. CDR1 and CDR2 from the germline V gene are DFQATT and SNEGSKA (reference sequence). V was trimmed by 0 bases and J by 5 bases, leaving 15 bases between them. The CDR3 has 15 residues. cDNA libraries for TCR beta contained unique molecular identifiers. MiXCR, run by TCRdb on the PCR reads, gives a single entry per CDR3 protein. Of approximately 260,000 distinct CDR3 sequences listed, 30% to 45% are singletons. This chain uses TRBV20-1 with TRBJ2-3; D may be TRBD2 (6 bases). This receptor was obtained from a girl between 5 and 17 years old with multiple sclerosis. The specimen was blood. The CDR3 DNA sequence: TGCAGTGCTAGAGATCTTGACGGGAGCGGAGATACGCAGTATTTT. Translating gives CSARDLDGSGDTQYF.